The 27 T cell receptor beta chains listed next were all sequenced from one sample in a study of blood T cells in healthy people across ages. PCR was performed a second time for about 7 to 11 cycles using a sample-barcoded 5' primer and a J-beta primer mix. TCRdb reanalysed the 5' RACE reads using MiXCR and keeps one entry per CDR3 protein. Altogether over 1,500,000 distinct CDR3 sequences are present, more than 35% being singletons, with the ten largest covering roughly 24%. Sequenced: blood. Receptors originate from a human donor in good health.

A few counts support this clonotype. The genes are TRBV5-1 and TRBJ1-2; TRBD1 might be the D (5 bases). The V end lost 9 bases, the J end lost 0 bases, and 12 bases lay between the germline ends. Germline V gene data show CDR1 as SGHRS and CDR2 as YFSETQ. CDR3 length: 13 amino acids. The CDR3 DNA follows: TGCGCCACCACCGCGGGGGCTAACTATGGCTACACCTTC. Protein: CATTAGANYGYTF.

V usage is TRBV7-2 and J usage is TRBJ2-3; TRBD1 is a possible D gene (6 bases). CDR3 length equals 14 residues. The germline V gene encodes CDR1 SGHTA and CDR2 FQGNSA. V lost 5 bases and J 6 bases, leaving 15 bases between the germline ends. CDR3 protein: CASSPDRYQDTQYF. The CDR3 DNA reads TGTGCCAGCAGCCCCGACAGGTATCAGGATACGCAGTATTTT.

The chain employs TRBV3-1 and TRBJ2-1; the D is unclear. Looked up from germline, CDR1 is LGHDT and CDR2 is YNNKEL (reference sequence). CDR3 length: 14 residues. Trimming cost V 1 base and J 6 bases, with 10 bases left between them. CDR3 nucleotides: TGTGCCAGCAGCCAAGGCCATGGATCCAATGAGCAGTTCTTC. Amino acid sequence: CASSQGHGSNEQFF.

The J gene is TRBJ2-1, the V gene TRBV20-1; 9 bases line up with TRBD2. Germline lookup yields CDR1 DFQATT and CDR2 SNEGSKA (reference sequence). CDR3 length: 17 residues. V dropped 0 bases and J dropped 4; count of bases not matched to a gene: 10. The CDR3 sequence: CSARDAGGRVWYNEQFF. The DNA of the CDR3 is TGCAGTGCTAGAGATGCGGGGGGGAGAGTATGGTACAATGAGCAGTTCTTC.

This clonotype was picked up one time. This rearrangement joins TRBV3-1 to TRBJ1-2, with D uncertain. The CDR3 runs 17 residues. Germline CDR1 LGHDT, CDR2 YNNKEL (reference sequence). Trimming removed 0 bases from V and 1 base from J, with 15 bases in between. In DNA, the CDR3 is TGTGCCAGCAGCCAAGAAGATCACCTTTACCTTAACTATGGCTACACCTTC. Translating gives CASSQEDHLYLNYGYTF.

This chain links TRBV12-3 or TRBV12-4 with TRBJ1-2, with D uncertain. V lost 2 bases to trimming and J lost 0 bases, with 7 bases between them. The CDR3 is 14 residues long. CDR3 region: CASSLILSNYGYTF. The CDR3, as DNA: TGTGCCAGCAGTTTAATCCTGTCTAACTATGGCTACACCTTC.

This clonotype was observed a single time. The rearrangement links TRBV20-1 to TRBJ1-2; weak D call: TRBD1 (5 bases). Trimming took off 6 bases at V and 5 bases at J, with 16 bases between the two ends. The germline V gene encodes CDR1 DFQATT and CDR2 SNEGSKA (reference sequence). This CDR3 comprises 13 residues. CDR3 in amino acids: CSAEKMTDYGYTF. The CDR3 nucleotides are TGCAGTGCCGAAAAAATGACAGATTATGGCTACACCTTC.

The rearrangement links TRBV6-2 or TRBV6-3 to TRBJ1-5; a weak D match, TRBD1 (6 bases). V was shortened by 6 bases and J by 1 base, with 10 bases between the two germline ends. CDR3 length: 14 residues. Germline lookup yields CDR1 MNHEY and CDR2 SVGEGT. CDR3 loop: CASRLQGSNQPQHF. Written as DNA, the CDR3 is TGTGCCAGCAGACTTCAGGGGAGCAATCAGCCCCAGCATTTT.

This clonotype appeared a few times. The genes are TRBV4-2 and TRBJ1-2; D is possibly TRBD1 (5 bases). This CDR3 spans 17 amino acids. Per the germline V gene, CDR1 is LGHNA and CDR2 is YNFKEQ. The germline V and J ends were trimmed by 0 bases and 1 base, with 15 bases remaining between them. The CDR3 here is CASSQEQGRTFNYGYTF. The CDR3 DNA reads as TGTGCCAGCAGCCAAGAGCAGGGCCGGACTTTTAACTATGGCTACACCTTC.

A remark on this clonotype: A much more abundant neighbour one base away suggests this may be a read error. CDR3 DNA: TGTGCCCGCAGACCGTTGGGACTAACCCAAGAGACCCAGTACTTC. This translates into CARRPLGLTQETQYF. The genes are TRBV28 and TRBJ2-5; 7 bases agree with TRBD2. The germline gives CDR1 MDHEN, CDR2 SYDVKM. The CDR3 covers 15 residues.

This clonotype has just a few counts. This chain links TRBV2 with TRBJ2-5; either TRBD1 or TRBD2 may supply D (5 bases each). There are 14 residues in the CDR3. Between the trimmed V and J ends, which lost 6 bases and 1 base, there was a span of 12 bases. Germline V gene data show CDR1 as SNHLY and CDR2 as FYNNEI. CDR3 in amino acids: CASSGASFQETQYF. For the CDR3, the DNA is TGTGCCAGCAGCGGGGCTAGTTTCCAAGAGACCCAGTACTTC.

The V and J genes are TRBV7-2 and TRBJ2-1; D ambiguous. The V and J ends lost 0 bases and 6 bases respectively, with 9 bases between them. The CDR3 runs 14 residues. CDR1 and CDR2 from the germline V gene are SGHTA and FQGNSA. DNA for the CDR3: TGTGCCAGCAGCTTAGCGTCGCAGCTCAATGAGCAGTTCTTC. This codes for CASSLASQLNEQFF.

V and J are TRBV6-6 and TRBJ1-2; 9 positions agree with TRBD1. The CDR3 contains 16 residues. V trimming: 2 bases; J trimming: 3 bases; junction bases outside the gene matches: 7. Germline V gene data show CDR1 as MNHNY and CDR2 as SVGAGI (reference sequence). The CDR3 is CASSYERQGVYYGYTF. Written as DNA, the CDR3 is TGTGCCAGCAGTTACGAACGACAGGGGGTATACTATGGCTACACCTTC.

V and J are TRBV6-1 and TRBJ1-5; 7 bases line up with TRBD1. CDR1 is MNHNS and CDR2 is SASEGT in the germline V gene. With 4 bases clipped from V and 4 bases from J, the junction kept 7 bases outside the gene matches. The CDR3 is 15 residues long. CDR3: CASSARQGLNQPQHF. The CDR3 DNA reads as TGTGCCAGCAGTGCCCGACAGGGCCTGAATCAGCCCCAGCATTTT.

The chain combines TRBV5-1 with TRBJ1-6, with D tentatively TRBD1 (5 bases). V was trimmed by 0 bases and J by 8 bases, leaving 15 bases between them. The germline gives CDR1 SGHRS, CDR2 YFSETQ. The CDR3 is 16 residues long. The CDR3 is CASSLAQGRLDSPLHF. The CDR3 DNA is TGCGCCAGCAGCTTGGCGCAGGGTCGTTTAGATTCACCCCTCCACTTT.

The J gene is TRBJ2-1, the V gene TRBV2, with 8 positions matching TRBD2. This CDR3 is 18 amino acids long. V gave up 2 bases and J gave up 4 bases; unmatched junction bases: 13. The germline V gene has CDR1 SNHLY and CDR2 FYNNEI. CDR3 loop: CASSEPKTSGGQYNEQFF. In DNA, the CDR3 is TGTGCCAGCAGTGAACCCAAGACTTCGGGGGGGCAGTACAATGAGCAGTTCTTC.

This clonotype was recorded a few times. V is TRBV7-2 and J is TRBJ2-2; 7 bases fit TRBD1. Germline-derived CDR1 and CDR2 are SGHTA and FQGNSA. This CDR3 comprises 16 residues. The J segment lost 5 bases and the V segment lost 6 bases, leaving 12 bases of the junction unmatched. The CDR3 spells CASRSIEGAWTGELFF. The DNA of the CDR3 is TGTGCCAGCAGGTCAATTGAGGGGGCTTGGACCGGGGAGCTGTTTTTT.

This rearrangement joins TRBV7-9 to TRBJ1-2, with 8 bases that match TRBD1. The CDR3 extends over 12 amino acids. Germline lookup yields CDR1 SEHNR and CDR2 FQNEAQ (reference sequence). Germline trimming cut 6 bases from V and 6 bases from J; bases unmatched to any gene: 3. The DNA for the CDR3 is TGTGCCAGCAGATCACAGGGGGATGGCTACACCTTC. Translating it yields CASRSQGDGYTF.

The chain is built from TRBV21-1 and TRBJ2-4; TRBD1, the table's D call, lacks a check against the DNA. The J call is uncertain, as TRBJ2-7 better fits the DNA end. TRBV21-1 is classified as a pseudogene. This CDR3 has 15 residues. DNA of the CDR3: TGTGCCAGCAGCAACCAGGGAGTGGACACCTACGAGCAGTACTTC. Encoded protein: CASSNQGVDTYEQYF.

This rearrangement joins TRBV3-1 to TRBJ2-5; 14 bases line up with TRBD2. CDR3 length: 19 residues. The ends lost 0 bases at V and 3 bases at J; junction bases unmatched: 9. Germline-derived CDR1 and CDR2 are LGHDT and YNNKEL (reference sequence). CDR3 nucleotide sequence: TGTGCCAGCAGCCAAGAACTTGGACTAGCGGGGGGATGGGAAGAGACCCAGTACTTC. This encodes CASSQELGLAGGWEETQYF.

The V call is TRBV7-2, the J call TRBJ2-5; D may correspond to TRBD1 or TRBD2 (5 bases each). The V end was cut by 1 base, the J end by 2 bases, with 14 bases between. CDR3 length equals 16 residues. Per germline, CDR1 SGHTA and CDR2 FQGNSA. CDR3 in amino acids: CASSLGGGGVQETQYF. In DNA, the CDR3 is TGTGCCAGCAGCTTAGGCGGTGGGGGAGTTCAAGAGACCCAGTACTTC.

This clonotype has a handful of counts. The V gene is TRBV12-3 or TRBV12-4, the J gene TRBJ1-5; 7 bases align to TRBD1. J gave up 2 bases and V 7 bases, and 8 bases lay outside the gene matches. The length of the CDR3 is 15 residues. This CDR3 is CASTEGGAGNQPQHF. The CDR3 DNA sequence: TGTGCCAGCACCGAAGGGGGCGCGGGCAATCAGCCCCAGCATTTT.

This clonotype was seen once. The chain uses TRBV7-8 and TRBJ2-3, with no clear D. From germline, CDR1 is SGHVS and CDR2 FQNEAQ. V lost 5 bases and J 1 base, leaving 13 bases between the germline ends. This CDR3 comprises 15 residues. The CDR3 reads CASSPDGLGTDTQYF. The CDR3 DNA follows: TGTGCCAGCAGCCCCGACGGGTTGGGCACAGATACGCAGTATTTT.

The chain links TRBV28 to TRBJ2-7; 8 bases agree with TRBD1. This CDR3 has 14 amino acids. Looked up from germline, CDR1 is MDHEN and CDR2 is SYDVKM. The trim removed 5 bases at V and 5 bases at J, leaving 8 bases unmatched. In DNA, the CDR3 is TGTGCCAGCAGTCCCGGACAGGGCCCAGACGAGCAGTACTTC. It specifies CASSPGQGPDEQYF.

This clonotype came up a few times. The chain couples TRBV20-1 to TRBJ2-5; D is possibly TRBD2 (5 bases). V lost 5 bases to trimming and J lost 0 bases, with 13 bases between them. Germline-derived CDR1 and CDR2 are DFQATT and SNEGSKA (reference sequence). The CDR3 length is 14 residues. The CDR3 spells CSAVDEADQETQYF. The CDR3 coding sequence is TGCAGTGCTGTGGATGAAGCGGACCAAGAGACCCAGTACTTC.

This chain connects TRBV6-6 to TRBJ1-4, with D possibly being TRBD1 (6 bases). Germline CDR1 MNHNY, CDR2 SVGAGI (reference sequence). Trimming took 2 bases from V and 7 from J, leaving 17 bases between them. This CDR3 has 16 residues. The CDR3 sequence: CASSYALQGVGEKLFF. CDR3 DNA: TGTGCCAGCAGTTACGCCTTACAGGGAGTGGGTGAAAAACTGTTTTTT.

In DNA form, the CDR3 reads TGTGCCAGCAGCTTGTCTATACCACCCACAGATACGCAGTATTTT. Its translation is CASSLSIPPTDTQYF. V is TRBV11-2 and J is TRBJ2-3; D remains ambiguous. V dropped 3 bases and J dropped 2 bases, with 12 bases sitting between them. This CDR3 has 15 amino acids. Germline V gives CDR1 SGHAT, CDR2 FQNNGV.